This TCR beta chain was captured by sequencing in a study of cytomegalovirus exposure and HLA in healthy donors. The study's findings and limits: An observed cluster of highly shared sequence variants was recorded as a likely sequencing artifact.

Primers included in the PCR were 60 Vbeta and 13 Jbeta primers. TCRdb keeps only in-frame clones here, not all; method: immunoSEQ multiplex PCR. This sample has 85,000 to 130,000 clones, with around 80% found just once. Germline V gives CDR1 KGHSH, CDR2 LQKENI. The CDR3 loop spans 12 amino acids. Trimming shortened V by 3 bases and J by 5 bases, and 7 bases separated the two germline ends. This clone occurred a few times. No antigen is known for it. Other DNA sequences in the sample encode the same CDR3. The donors (healthy individuals) were bone marrow donors. The receptor was isolated from a man between 60 and 70 years old in good health and CMV-seronegative. Sequencing was carried out using PBMCs. This chain connects TRBV18 to TRBJ2-5; D is undetermined. CDR3 region: CASSPERETQYF. CDR3 nucleotide sequence: TGTGCCAGCTCACCGGAGAGGGAGACCCAGTACTTC.